The rows below give T cell receptor beta chains drawn from one sample of a study of T cell changes during pregnancy in multiple sclerosis. Data came from immunoSEQ multiplex PCR; TCRdb stores just in-frame clones and leaves some out. The table lists some 100,000 clones, 94% of them singletons. Sequenced material: peripheral blood, taken before pregnancy. The receptors come from a female donor with multiple sclerosis, enrolled in a pregnancy study. CDR3s include the opening cysteine and the closing phenylalanine or tryptophan. The D gene is left open where the match is weak.

>-|15|TRBJ1-5|TRBV28
CASSRGQTSNQPQHF
TGTGCCAGCAGTCGTGGACAGACTAGCAATCAGCCCCAGCATTTT
>-|12|TRBJ2-1|TRBV6-1
CASSSDYNEQFF
TGTGCCAGCAGTTCAGATTACAATGAGCAGTTCTTC
>-|13|TRBJ1-2|TRBV6-5
CASSPGTPVGYTF
TGTGCCAGCAGTCCCGGTACCCCGGTTGGCTACACCTTC
>TRBD1|14|TRBJ1-1|TRBV5-6
CASSWGQTNTEAFF
TGTGCCAGCAGCTGGGGACAGACGAACACTGAAGCTTTCTTT
>TRBD1|16|TRBJ2-1|TRBV4-2
CASSQRTGGLVNEQFF
TGTGCCAGCAGCCAACGGACAGGGGGTTTGGTGAATGAGCAGTTCTTC
>-|13|TRBJ2-5|TRBV7-9
CASSFPQEETQYF
TGTGCCAGCAGCTTCCCCCAGGAAGAGACCCAGTACTTC
>TRBD1|13|TRBJ2-7|TRBV19
CASSDRVGYEQYF
TGTGCCAGTTCGGACAGGGTAGGCTACGAGCAGTACTTC
>TRBD2|16|TRBJ2-7|TRBV7-9
CASSYRLAGRIYEQYF
TGTGCCAGCAGCTACCGACTAGCGGGACGCATCTACGAGCAGTACTTC
>TRBD2|16|TRBJ2-1|TRBV9
CASSVGLAGSYNEQFF
TGTGCCAGCAGCGTAGGGCTAGCGGGAAGCTACAATGAGCAGTTCTTC
>-|14|TRBJ2-1|TRBV10-3
CATGAGASYNEQFF
TGTGCCACCGGGGCAGGGGCCTCCTACAATGAGCAGTTCTTC